A single T cell receptor (beta chain) is shown here with its context. The antigen is unknown. A much larger clone is a single base away; this may be a read error. This sample is drawn from a study of blood T cells in healthy people across ages. V was pared by 4 bases and J by 2 bases, with 14 bases between. Germline V lookup: CDR1 KGHSH, CDR2 LQKENI. The CDR3 is 15 amino acids. Notes on the study in general: Fewer expanded clones and more diversity marked long-lived versus aged donors. PBMCs that were unsorted prevented a conclusive naive versus antigen-experienced comparison.

Through a sample-barcoded 5' primer and a J-beta primer mix, a second PCR was run for roughly 6 to 12 cycles. A single record per CDR3 protein comes from TCRdb applying MiXCR to the 5' RACE reads. The sample yields more than 900,000 distinct CDR3 sequences, 25% to 30% seen once. These data were likewise used in another study, on T cells of mothers and their children. That paper adds: All donors were healthy and Caucasian; they were three mothers and their six children. Slightly higher but non-significant overlap marked related mother-child pairs versus unrelated pairs.

The rearrangement uses TRBV18 and TRBJ1-1, with D unresolved. The specimen sequenced was blood. The source of this sequence is a woman aged 40 to 49 in good health. Written as DNA, the CDR3 is TGTGCCAGCTCACTCAGAAGTTTTGGAAACACTGAAGCTTTCTTT. Translating it yields CASSLRSFGNTEAFF. The complete variable domain, with remaining parts taken from reference TRBV18 and TRBJ1-1, reads NAGVMQNPRHLVRRRGQEARLRCSPMKGHSHVYWYRQLPEEGLKFMVYLQKENIIDESGMPKERFSAEFPKEGPSILRIQQVVRGDSAAYFCASSLRSFGNTEAFFGQGTRLTVV.